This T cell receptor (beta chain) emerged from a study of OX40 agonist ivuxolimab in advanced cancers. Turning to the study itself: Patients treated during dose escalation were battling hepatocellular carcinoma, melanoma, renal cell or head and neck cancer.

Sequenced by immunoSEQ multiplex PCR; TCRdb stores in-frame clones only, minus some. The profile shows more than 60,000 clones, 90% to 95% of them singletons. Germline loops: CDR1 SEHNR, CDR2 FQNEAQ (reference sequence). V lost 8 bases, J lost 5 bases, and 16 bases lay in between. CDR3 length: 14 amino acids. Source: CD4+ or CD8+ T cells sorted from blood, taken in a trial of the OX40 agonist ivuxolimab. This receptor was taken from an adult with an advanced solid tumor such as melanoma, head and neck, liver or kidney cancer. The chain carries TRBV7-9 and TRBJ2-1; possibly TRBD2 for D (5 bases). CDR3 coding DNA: TGTGCCAGCCACACAGAGGGCCTTGACAATGAGCAGTTCTTC. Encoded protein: CASHTEGLDNEQFF. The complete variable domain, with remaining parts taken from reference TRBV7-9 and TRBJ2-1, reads DTGVSQNPRHKITKRGQNVTFRCDPISEHNRLYWYRQTLGQGPEFLTYFQNEAQLEKSRLLSDRFSAERPKGSFSTLEIQRTEQGDSAMYLCASHTEGLDNEQFFGPGTRLTVL.